This is a list of T cell receptor beta chains from one sample in a study of cytomegalovirus exposure and HLA in healthy donors. This table comes from immunoSEQ multiplex PCR, and its TCRdb copy is limited to in-frame clones, with some not included. Counted here are 130,000 to 150,000 clones, more than 75% occurring once; the ten biggest clones make up under 4.5%. Material for sequencing was PBMCs. These receptors were obtained from a man aged 18 to 30 in good health and CMV-seronegative. Both conserved end residues are part of each CDR3. D genes are given only for firm matches. Clone sizes are given selectively: once, few, many, or a class where the clone is expanded.

d_gene,v_gene,j_gene,len,abundance,CDR3nt,CDR3aa
NA,TRBV7-6,TRBJ2-7,12,few,TGTGCCAGCAGCCATACTAGAGCCGAGCAGTACTTC,CASSHTRAEQYF
TRBD1,TRBV5-1,TRBJ2-2,18,NA,TGCGCCAGCAGCTTGGGACTGCATACCGGGACAGGGACCGGGGAGCTGTTTTTT,CASSLGLHTGTGTGELFF
NA,TRBV2,TRBJ1-3,11,NA,TGTGCCAGCAGGCGACAGCTAGCCATATATTTT,CASRRQLAIYF
TRBD2,TRBV2,TRBJ2-7,15,few,TGTGCCAGCAGTGCCCTAGCGGGGAACATCTACGAGCAGTACTTC,CASSALAGNIYEQYF
NA,TRBV2,TRBJ1-6,15,NA,TGTGCCAGCAGTGAAGAGGGCAGGGGTTATTCACCCCTCCACTTT,CASSEEGRGYSPLHF
TRBD1,TRBV28,TRBJ2-7,15,NA,TGTGCCAGCAGTTCCCAAACCAGGGGGAATCGCGAGCAGTACTTC,CASSSQTRGNREQYF
TRBD1,TRBV5-6,TRBJ1-2,17,NA,TGTGCCAGCAGCTCCATCCCTCCGGGACAGGTGAACTATGGCTACACCTTC,CASSSIPPGQVNYGYTF
TRBD1,TRBV18,TRBJ1-5,15,NA,TGTGCCAGCTCACGAGGGACAGATGGGCATCAGCCCCAGCATTTT,CASSRGTDGHQPQHF
NA,TRBV5-4,TRBJ2-7,14,few,TGTGCCAGCAGCTCGAAACGAGGGTCGTACGAGCAGTACTTC,CASSSKRGSYEQYF
NA,TRBV29-1,TRBJ2-7,13,NA,TGCAGCGTTGAAGGATTACAGGGCTACGAGCAGTACTTC,CSVEGLQGYEQYF
TRBD2,TRBV5-6,TRBJ2-5,13,few,TGTGCCAGCAGCGGGACTAGCCAAGAGACCCAGTACTTC,CASSGTSQETQYF